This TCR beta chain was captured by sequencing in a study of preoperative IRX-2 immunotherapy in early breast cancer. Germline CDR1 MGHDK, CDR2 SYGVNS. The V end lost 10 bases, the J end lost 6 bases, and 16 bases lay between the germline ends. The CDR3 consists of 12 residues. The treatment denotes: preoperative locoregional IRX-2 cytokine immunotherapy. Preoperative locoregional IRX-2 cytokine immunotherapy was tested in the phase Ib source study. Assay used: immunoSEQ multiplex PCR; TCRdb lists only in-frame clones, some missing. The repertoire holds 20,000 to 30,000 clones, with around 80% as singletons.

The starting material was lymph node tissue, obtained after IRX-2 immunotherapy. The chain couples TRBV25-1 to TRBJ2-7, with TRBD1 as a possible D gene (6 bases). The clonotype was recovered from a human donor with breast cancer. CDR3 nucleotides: TGTGCCACAACAGGGAATCAGCGCGAGCAGTACTTC. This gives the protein CATTGNQREQYF.